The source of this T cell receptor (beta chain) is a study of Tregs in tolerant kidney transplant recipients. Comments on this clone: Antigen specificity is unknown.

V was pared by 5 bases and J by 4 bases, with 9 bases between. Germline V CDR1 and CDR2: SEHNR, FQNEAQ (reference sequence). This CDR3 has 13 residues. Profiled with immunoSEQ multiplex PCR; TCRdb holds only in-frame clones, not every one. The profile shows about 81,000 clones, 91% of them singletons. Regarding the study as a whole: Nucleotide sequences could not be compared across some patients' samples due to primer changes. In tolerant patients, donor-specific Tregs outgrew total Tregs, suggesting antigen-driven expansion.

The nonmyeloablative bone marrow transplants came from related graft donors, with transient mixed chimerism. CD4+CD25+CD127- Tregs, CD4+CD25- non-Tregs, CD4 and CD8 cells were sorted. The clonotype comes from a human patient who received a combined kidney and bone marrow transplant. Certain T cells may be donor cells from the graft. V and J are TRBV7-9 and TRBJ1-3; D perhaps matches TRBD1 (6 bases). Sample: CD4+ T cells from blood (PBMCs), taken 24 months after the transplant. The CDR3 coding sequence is TGTGCCAGCAGCCAGGGGAAGGGAAACACCATATATTTT. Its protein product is CASSQGKGNTIYF.